This TCR beta chain originates from a study of cytomegalovirus exposure and HLA in healthy donors. The CDR3 has 16 residues. Germline V lookup: CDR1 KGHSH, CDR2 LQKENI. The V and J ends lost 2 bases and 1 base, in that order; junction bases with no gene match: 6. Primers for the PCR totalled 60 Vbeta and 13 Jbeta. Produced via immunoSEQ multiplex PCR; TCRdb's table is partial and in-frame only. The table lists roughly 130,000 clones, 70% to 80% of them singletons. V gene TRBV18 combines with J gene TRBJ2-5; 8 bases map to TRBD2. The source is a female donor in good health and CMV-seronegative. Material: PBMCs. The CDR3 DNA is TGTGCCAGCTCACCAGGATCTAGCGGGTTCCAAGAGACCCAGTACTTC. The encoded protein is CASSPGSSGFQETQYF.